This T cell receptor (beta chain) emerged from a study of control samples from healthy donors and cancer patients. Germline V gives CDR1 LGHNA, CDR2 YSLEER. V gave up 0 bases and J gave up 10 bases; unmatched junction bases: 8. This CDR3 has 16 residues. Clones were sequenced by immunoSEQ multiplex PCR, and TCRdb holds only the in-frame ones, with some missing. There are 150,000 or so clones in the sample; around 88% occur only once, and under 2% lies in the top ten. This chain uses TRBV4-3 with TRBJ2-1; 11 bases match TRBD2. The sequencing input was blood. This sequence originates from a man aged 18 to 35 in good health. The CDR3 DNA reads as TGCGCCAGCAGCCAAGATGTGCTAGCGGGGGGCCAGGAGCAGTTCTTC. Translated, it gives CASSQDVLAGGQEQFF.